A selection of T cell receptor beta chains follows, all from one sample in a study of T cells after posttransplantation cyclophosphamide. The protocol was immunoSEQ multiplex PCR, while the TCRdb copy is restricted to in-frame clones and leaves out a portion. The sample holds around 2,000 clones, about 70% seen once. This specimen was PBMCs, taken after allogeneic stem cell transplant with posttransplant cyclophosphamide. These receptors came from a male patient in his sixties who received an allogeneic stem cell transplant from a related donor and was CMV-positive. Some T cells here may be from the graft donor. The CDR3 runs from the conserved cysteine through the conserved F or W. Fields, in order: V gene, clone size, J gene, CDR3 protein. Some rows mark clone size as missing; the rest say once, few, many or name a class of expanded clone.

TRBV15,.,TRBJ2-2,CATSTTGTSGRSTTGELFF
TRBV28,few,TRBJ1-4,CASSFSDRIEKLFF
TRBV19,.,TRBJ1-5,CASSFSGRQPQHF
TRBV30,.,TRBJ2-1,CAWRGVREAVNEQFF
TRBV21-1,once,TRBJ2-7,CASSKGGTGAKFSPSYEQYF
TRBV7-9,.,TRBJ2-3,CASSFGGGTDTQYF
TRBV4-3,.,TRBJ1-6,CASSPLEPNSPLHF
TRBV7-3,.,TRBJ2-7,CASSPWGTAVGEQYF
TRBV18,.,TRBJ2-1,CASSPMSGSGNEQFF
TRBV25-1,.,TRBJ1-4,CASSVRFPGQGNEKLFF
TRBV5-4,.,TRBJ2-3,CASSDSSSTDTQYF
TRBV4-3,few,TRBJ2-3,CASSQNRVEDTQYF
TRBV5-1,.,TRBJ1-1,CASSFSGRGDTEAFF
TRBV5-6,.,TRBJ2-6,CASSFYNKSQSRANVLTF
TRBV29-1,.,TRBJ1-2,CSVVPGQDFLTRYTF
TRBV2,.,TRBJ2-7,CASSDQTVISYEQYF
TRBV5-5,once,TRBJ1-4,CASSQGFTGGKEKLFF
TRBV7-2,.,TRBJ1-2,CASNGGQYLNYGYTF
TRBV11-3,.,TRBJ2-7,CASSRSVYEQYF
TRBV5-5,.,TRBJ1-2,CASSLKGGRNYGYTF
TRBV7-7,once,TRBJ2-5,CASSPGTAQETQYF
TRBV13,few,TRBJ2-1,CASTHGQFDYEQFF
TRBV23-1,once,TRBJ2-1,CASRPPGQNNEQFF
TRBV21-1,.,TRBJ1-4,CASSPRDGHRTRANEKLFF
TRBV29-1,.,TRBJ2-1,CSVEWGLAGFNEQFF
TRBV5-5,.,TRBJ2-1,CASSPSIAGKNNEQFF
TRBV18,.,.,CASSPSAYRGYEQYF
TRBV5-8,.,TRBJ2-7,CASSLAPSGFQYF
TRBV5-4,.,TRBJ2-3,CASSLSGSTDTQYF
TRBV19,.,TRBJ1-1,CASTTLKESMNTEAFF
TRBV5-4,.,TRBJ2-5,CASSRGQPRETQYF
TRBV29-1,.,TRBJ2-7,CSVRPTAYEQYF
TRBV14,.,TRBJ2-3,CASSQFSGAGVTDTQYF
TRBV5-4,.,TRBJ2-5,CASGQGLETQYF
TRBV19,.,TRBJ1-5,CASSIADTNQPQHF
TRBV2,.,TRBJ2-7,CASSGGRDKASYEQYF
TRBV25-1,few,TRBJ1-2,CASSDDGYGYTF
TRBV19,once,TRBJ1-2,CASANRGGSYGYTF
TRBV11-3,.,TRBJ2-3,CASSHIIRVAGGPDTQYF
TRBV7-3,.,TRBJ2-3,CASSLTPISRGGTDTQYF
TRBV6-5,.,TRBJ1-1,CASSKGDGGAFF
TRBV30,few,TRBJ1-3,CAWSNRVLSGNTIYF
TRBV19,.,TRBJ2-3,CASSIGYRGLSTDTQYF
TRBV27,.,TRBJ2-7,CASSLGLAREQYF
TRBV13,large,TRBJ2-1,CASSLAGAGDNEQFF
TRBV5-1,.,TRBJ2-7,CASSALLAGPYEQYF
TRBV28,.,TRBJ2-7,CASSSPREGLQTYEQYF
TRBV4-3,.,TRBJ1-1,CASSQDILGDTEAFF
TRBV19,.,TRBJ2-1,CASSIWTSSYNEQFF
TRBV11-2,.,TRBJ2-3,CASSLGRDTQYF
TRBV30,.,TRBJ2-4,CAWSRRAKNIQYF
TRBV28,.,TRBJ2-7,CASSSPGQGGEQYF
TRBV4-1,.,TRBJ2-3,CASSQQGTDTQYF